Presented here are 23 T cell receptor beta chains from one specimen sequenced in a study of blood T cell repertoires in COVID-19. The assay was immunoSEQ multiplex PCR, and TCRdb's table has in-frame clones only and misses some. This sample has fewer than 65,000 clones, with roughly nine tenths found just once. The sequencing sample was made of peripheral blood. Receptor source: a man in his 60s with acute or convalescent COVID-19.

The V and J genes are TRBV5-6 and TRBJ1-3, with 7 positions matching TRBD1. The CDR3 runs to 15 residues. Per the germline V gene, CDR1 is SGHDT and CDR2 is YYEEEE. J was trimmed by 4 bases and V by 3 bases; bases with no gene match: 7. CDR3 coding DNA: TGTGCCAGCAGCTCCGGACAGGCCCTCGGAAACACCATATATTTT. It translates to CASSSGQALGNTIYF.

The V call is TRBV29-1, the J call TRBJ1-4; D gene ambiguous. Trimming removed 0 bases at V and 1 base at J, with 6 bases between. CDR3 size: 14 residues. Germline loops: CDR1 SQVTM, CDR2 ANQGSEA. The CDR3, as DNA: TGCAGCGTTGAAGATCAGGAAACTAATGAAAAACTGTTTTTT. This encodes CSVEDQETNEKLFF.

V usage is TRBV9 and J usage is TRBJ2-5; no firm D call. CDR1 SGDLS and CDR2 YYNGEE come from the germline V gene. The CDR3 is made up of 15 amino acids. Trimming shortened V by 0 bases and J by 4 bases, and 13 bases separated the two germline ends. The CDR3 nucleotides are TGTGCCAGCAGCGTAGGGGCCCCTTTCGGAGAGACCCAGTACTTC. Translation: CASSVGAPFGETQYF.

The chain is built from TRBV25-1 and TRBJ1-4, with D possibly being TRBD1 (6 bases). V was clipped by 5 bases and J by 8 bases, with 21 bases between them. Germline-derived CDR1 and CDR2 are MGHDK and SYGVNS. This CDR3 has 16 residues. This CDR3 is CASSSFGAGALEKLFF. DNA for the CDR3: TGTGCCAGCAGTTCCTTTGGCGCAGGGGCGTTAGAAAAACTGTTTTTT.

J is TRBJ1-1 and V is TRBV29-1; possible D gene TRBD1, 6 bases. The CDR3 sequence is 17 residues long. Trimming took 2 bases from V and 8 from J, leaving 27 bases between them. Germline V lookup: CDR1 SQVTM, CDR2 ANQGSEA. Here the CDR3 DNA reads TGCAGCGTTGAAAATAGGGGGGGTTCTGGGCGCCCCATAGAAGCTTTCTTT. Amino acids: CSVENRGGSGRPIEAFF.

The count of this clone is one. CDR3 in amino acids: CASSQELDNSPLHF. The CDR3 nucleotides read TGCGCCAGCAGCCAAGAACTGGATAATTCACCCCTCCACTTT. The chain combines TRBV4-1 with TRBJ1-6; D call uncertain. From germline, CDR1 is MGHRA and CDR2 YSYEKL. The CDR3 is 14 amino acids. Trimming cost V 0 bases and J 5 bases, with 5 bases left between them.

V and J are TRBV25-1 and TRBJ1-4; D not resolved. The CDR3 is made up of 15 amino acids. CDR1 is MGHDK, CDR2 SYGVNS, per germline. Deletions cut 1 base from V and 3 bases from J, with 9 bases between. Here the CDR3 reads CASSESGLANEKLFF. The CDR3 coding sequence is TGTGCCAGCAGTGAATCGGGGTTAGCTAATGAAAAACTGTTTTTT.

The chain carries TRBV3-1 (or the pseudogene TRBV3-2) and TRBJ1-2, with TRBD1 identical over 9 bases. Trimming took 4 bases from V and 1 from J; bases not matched to a gene: 10. The CDR3 is 17 amino acids. Germline assignment: CDR1 LGHDT and CDR2 YNNKEL (reference sequence). The CDR3 DNA is TGTGCCAGCAGCCCCACAGGACAGGGGATGAATAACTATGGCTACACCTTC. This gives the protein CASSPTGQGMNNYGYTF.

V is TRBV6-1 and J is TRBJ1-2; D is ambiguous. The germline CDR1 and CDR2 sequences are MNHNS and SASEGT. The CDR3 covers 15 residues. The ends were cut back, 1 base at V and 2 bases at J, with 11 bases in the middle. CDR3 nucleotides: TGTGCCAGCAGTGAAGGCAGGTCTCCAAACTATGGCTACACCTTC. It encodes CASSEGRSPNYGYTF.

The chain couples TRBV3-1 (or the pseudogene TRBV3-2) to TRBJ1-4; D uncertain. The V and J ends lost 0 bases and 12 bases respectively, with 11 bases between them. Germline V CDR1 and CDR2: LGHDT, YNNKEL (reference sequence). CDR3 size: 13 residues. CDR3 protein: CASSQDKARELFF. For the CDR3, the DNA is TGTGCCAGCAGCCAAGATAAGGCGAGGGAACTGTTTTTT.

V is TRBV18 and J is TRBJ1-4; D might be TRBD1 (5 bases). Germline CDR1 and CDR2: KGHSH and LQKENI. The ends were cut back, 2 bases at V and 3 bases at J, with 10 bases in the middle. This CDR3 is built from 15 residues. The CDR3: CASSPFSGANEKLFF. The CDR3 DNA follows: TGTGCCAGCTCACCATTTTCGGGGGCTAATGAAAAACTGTTTTTT.

The V and J genes are TRBV19 and TRBJ1-1; 8 bases line up with TRBD1. This CDR3 contains 15 residues. The germline gives CDR1 LNHDA, CDR2 SQIVND (reference sequence). The J segment lost 4 bases and the V segment lost 6 bases, leaving 10 bases of the junction unmatched. The CDR3 loop reads CASSKEDRDGTEAFF. The CDR3 bases are TGTGCCAGTAGCAAAGAGGACAGGGACGGCACTGAAGCTTTCTTT.

The chain combines TRBV5-1 with TRBJ2-6; TRBD2 matches 7 bases. The CDR3 is 14 residues long. Germline V lookup: CDR1 SGHRS, CDR2 YFSETQ. The junction had 11 bases not matched to a gene; V was cut back by 4 bases and J by 13 bases. The CDR3 DNA reads TGCGCCAGCAGCCCCGGGAGCGGGGATAGAGTCCTGACTTTC. Protein product: CASSPGSGDRVLTF.

The chain links TRBV6-6 to TRBJ2-7; 9 bases match TRBD1. Germline V gives CDR1 MNHNY, CDR2 SVGAGI (reference sequence). The length of the CDR3 is 12 residues. Trimming at V came to 10 bases and at J to 6 bases, leaving 7 bases not matched to a gene. CDR3 sequence (DNA): TGTGCCACGCGGACAGGGGAGGGCGAGCAGTACTTC. Its translation: CATRTGEGEQYF.

In this sample, this clone turned up once. The chain uses TRBV5-6 and TRBJ1-3; the D gene is possibly TRBD1 (6 bases). Germline loops: CDR1 SGHDT, CDR2 YYEEEE. The ends were cut back, 1 base at V and 7 bases at J, with 12 bases in the middle. The CDR3 contains 14 residues. CDR3 amino acids: CASSLQGQGNTIYF. Written as DNA, the CDR3 is TGTGCCAGCAGCTTGCAGGGGCAAGGGAACACCATATATTTT.

The V gene is TRBV12-5, the J gene TRBJ1-3; D may be TRBD1 (6 bases). V lost 3 bases, J lost 3 bases, and 12 bases lay in between. Germline V gives CDR1 LGHNT, CDR2 FRNRAP. The CDR3 totals 15 residues. CDR3 coding DNA: TGTGCTAGTGGTTTAGAAGGGGGAATTGGAAACACCATATATTTT. Protein: CASGLEGGIGNTIYF.

Points on this clone: Other DNA sequences in this sample translate to the same CDR3. The genes are TRBV18 and TRBJ1-5; possible D gene TRBD1, 5 bases. The CDR3 contains 14 residues. Trimming took 2 bases from V and 7 from J, leaving 12 bases between them. The germline CDR1 and CDR2 sequences are KGHSH and LQKENI. CDR3 bases: TGTGCCAGCTCACCATCCAGGGAGGGACAGCCCCAGCATTTT. Translated: CASSPSREGQPQHF.

The genes are TRBV27 and TRBJ1-2, with D possibly being TRBD1 (5 bases). Trimming left V 1 base short and J 6 bases short, with 12 bases between. Germline lookup yields CDR1 MNHEY and CDR2 SMNVEV (reference sequence). CDR3 length equals 14 residues. CDR3 sequence reads: CASSLFPGFNGYTF. The CDR3 bases are TGTGCCAGCAGTTTATTTCCAGGGTTTAATGGCTACACCTTC.

The CDR3: CASRFGTGGEYF. CDR3 nucleotides: TGTGCCAGCAGGTTTGGGACAGGGGGTGAGTACTTC. This chain connects TRBV5-6 to TRBJ2-7; TRBD1 aligns across 11 bases. With 5 bases clipped from V and 11 bases from J, the junction kept 6 bases outside the gene matches. CDR1 is SGHDT and CDR2 is YYEEEE in the germline V gene. CDR3 length: 12 amino acids.

This chain connects TRBV5-1 to TRBJ2-3; TRBD2 matches 13 bases. The germline CDR1 and CDR2 sequences are SGHRS and YFSETQ. There are 17 residues in the CDR3. V dropped 4 bases and J dropped 2; count of bases not matched to a gene: 7. CDR3 nucleotides: TGCGCCAGCAGCCGAACTAGCGGGGGGGCCATCACAGATACGCAGTATTTT. Protein: CASSRTSGGAITDTQYF.

The chain is built from TRBV15 and TRBJ1-3; 7 nucleotides align to TRBD1. Trimming took 6 bases from V and 0 from J; bases not matched to a gene: 2. CDR1 and CDR2 from the germline V gene are LNHNV and YYDKDF (reference sequence). The CDR3 loop spans 14 amino acids. Here the CDR3 reads CATRGQFSGNTIYF. CDR3 nucleotides: TGTGCCACCAGGGGACAGTTCTCTGGAAACACCATATATTTT.

The V call is TRBV7-2, the J call TRBJ2-1, with TRBD2 matching over 7 bases. V lost 3 bases, J lost 4 bases, and 6 bases stayed unmatched. This CDR3 contains 15 residues. The germline V gene has CDR1 SGHTA and CDR2 FQGNSA. CDR3 bases: TGTGCCAGCAGCTTTGGGCGGGGGAGATACAATGAGCAGTTCTTC. This sequence encodes CASSFGRGRYNEQFF.

The chain links TRBV6-5 to TRBJ1-1; perhaps TRBD1 as D (5 bases). V lost 6 bases, J lost 2 bases, and 13 bases lay in between. The CDR3 totals 14 residues. The V gene's germline CDR1 is MNHEY and CDR2 SVGAGI. CDR3 region: CASSRSQGNTEAFF. CDR3 nucleotide sequence: TGTGCCAGCAGCCGCAGTCAGGGAAACACTGAAGCTTTCTTT.